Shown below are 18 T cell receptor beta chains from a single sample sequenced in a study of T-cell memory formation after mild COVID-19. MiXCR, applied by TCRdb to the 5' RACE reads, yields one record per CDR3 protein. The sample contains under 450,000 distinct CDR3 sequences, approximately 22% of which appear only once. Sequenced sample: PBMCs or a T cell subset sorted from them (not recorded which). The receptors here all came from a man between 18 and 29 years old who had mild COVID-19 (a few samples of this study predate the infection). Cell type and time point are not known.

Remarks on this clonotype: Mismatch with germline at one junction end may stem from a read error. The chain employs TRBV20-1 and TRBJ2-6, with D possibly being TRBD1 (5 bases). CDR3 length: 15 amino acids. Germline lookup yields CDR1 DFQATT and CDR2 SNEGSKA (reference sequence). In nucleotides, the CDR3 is TGCAGTGCTAGAGGGGGCCCCTTTGGGGCCAACGTCATGACTTTC. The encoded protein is CSARGGPFGANVMTF.

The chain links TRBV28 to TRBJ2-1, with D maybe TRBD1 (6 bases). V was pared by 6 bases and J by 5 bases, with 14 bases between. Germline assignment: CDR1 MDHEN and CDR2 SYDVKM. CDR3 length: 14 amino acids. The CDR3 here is CASRSGTLHNEQFF. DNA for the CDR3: TGTGCCAGCAGGTCCGGGACACTTCACAATGAGCAGTTCTTC.

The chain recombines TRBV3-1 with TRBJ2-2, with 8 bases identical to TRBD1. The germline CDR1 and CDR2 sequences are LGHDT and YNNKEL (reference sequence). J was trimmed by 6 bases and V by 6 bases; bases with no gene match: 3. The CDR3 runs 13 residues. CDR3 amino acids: CASRGQVSGELFF. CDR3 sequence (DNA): TGTGCCAGCAGGGGACAGGTATCCGGGGAGCTGTTTTTT.

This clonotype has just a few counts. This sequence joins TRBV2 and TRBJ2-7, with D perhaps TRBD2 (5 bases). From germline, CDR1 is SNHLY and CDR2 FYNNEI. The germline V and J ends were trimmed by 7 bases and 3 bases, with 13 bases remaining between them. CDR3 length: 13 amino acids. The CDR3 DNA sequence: TGTGCCAGCAAGGGCAAGACTAACTACGAGCAGTACTTC. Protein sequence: CASKGKTNYEQYF.

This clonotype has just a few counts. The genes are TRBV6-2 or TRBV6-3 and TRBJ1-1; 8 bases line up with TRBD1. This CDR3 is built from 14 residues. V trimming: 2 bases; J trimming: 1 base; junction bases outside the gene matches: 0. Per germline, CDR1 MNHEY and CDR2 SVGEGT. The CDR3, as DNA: TGTGCCAGCAGTTACGGGACAGGGAACACTGAAGCTTTCTTT. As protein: CASSYGTGNTEAFF.

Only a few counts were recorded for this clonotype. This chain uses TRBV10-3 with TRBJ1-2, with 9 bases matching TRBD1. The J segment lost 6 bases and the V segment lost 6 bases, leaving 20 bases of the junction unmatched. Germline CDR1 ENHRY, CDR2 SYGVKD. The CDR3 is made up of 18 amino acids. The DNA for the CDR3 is TGTGCCATCAGCCCGAGCAACAGGGGGCGCGGGTCGAGCCATGGCTACACCTTC. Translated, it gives CAISPSNRGRGSSHGYTF.

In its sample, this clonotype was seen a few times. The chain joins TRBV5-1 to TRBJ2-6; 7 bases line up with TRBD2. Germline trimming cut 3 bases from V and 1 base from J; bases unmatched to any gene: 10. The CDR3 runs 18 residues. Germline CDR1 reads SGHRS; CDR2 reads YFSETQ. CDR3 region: CASSSGGLDASGANVLTF. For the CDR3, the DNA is TGCGCCAGCAGCTCAGGAGGACTAGATGCTTCTGGGGCCAACGTCCTGACTTTC.

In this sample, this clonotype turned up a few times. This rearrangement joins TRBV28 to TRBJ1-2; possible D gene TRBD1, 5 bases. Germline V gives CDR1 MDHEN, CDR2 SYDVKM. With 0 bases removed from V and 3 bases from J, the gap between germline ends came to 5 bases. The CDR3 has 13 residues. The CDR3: CASSLWGDYGYTF. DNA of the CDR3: TGTGCCAGCAGTTTATGGGGGGACTATGGCTACACCTTC.

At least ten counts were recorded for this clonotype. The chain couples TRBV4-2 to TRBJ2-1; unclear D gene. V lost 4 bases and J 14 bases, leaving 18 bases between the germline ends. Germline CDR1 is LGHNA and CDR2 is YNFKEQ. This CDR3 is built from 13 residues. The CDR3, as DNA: TGTGCCAGCAGCCTCCCGTCCGAGCGAGCTAAGTTCTTC. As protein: CASSLPSERAKFF.

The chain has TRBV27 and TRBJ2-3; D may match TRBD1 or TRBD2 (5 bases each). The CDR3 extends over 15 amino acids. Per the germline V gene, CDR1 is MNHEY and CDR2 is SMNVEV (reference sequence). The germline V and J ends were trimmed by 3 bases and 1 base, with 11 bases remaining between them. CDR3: CASSFGTAGTDTQYF. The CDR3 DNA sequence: TGTGCCAGCAGTTTCGGGACGGCGGGCACAGATACGCAGTATTTT.

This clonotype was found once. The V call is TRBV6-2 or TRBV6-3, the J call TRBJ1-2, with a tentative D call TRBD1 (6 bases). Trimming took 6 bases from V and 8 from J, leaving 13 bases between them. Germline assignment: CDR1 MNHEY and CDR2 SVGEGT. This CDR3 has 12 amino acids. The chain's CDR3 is CASSRTVTGYTF. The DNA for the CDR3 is TGTGCCAGCAGCCGGACAGTGACCGGCTACACCTTC.

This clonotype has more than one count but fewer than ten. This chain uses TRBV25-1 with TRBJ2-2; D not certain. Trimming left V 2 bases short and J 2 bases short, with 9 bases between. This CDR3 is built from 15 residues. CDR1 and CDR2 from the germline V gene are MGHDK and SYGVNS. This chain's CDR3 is CASSEAQRNTGELFF. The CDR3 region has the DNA TGTGCCAGCAGTGAAGCCCAGAGAAACACCGGGGAGCTGTTTTTT.

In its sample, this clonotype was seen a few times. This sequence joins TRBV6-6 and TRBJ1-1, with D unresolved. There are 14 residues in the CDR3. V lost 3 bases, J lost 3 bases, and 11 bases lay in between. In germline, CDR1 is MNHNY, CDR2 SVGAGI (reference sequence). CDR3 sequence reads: CASSYITADTEAFF. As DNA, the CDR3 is TGTGCCAGCAGTTATATCACAGCTGACACTGAAGCTTTCTTT.

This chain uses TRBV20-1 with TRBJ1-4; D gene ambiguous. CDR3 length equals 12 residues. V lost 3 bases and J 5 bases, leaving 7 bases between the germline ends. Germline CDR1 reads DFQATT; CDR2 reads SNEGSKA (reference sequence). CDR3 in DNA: TGCAGTGCTAGGACGGGGAATGAAAAACTGTTTTTT. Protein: CSARTGNEKLFF.

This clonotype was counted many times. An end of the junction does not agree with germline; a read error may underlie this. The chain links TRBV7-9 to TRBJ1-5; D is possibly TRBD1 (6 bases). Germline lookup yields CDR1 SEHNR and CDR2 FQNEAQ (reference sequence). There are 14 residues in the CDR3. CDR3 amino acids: CASSLEGGNQPQHF. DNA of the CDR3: TGCGCCAGCAGCCTGGAAGGGGGGAATCAGCCCCAGCATTTT.

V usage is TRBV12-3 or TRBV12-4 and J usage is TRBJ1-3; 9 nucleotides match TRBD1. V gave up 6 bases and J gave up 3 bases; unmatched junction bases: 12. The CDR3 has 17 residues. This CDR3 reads CASRRRRQGGDGNTIYF. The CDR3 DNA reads TGTGCCAGCAGGCGGAGACGACAGGGGGGAGATGGAAACACCATATATTTT.

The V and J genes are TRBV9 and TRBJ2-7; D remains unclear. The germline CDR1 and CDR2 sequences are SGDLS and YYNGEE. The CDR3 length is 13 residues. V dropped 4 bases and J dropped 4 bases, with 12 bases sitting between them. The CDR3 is CASSPPLGYEQYF. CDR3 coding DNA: TGTGCCAGCAGCCCACCCCTGGGGTACGAGCAGTACTTC.

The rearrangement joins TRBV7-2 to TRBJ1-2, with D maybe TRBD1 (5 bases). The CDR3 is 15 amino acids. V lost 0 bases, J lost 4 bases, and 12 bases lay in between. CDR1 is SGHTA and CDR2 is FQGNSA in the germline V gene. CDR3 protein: CASSLATEERYGYTF. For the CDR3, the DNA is TGTGCCAGCAGCTTAGCGACAGAAGAGCGCTATGGCTACACCTTC. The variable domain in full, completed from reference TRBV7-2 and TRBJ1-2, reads GAGVSQSPSNKVTEKGKDVELRCDPISGHTALYWYRQSLGQGLEFLIYFQGNSAPDKSGLPSDRFSAERTGGSVSTLTIQRTQQEDSAVYLCASSLATEERYGYTFGSGTRLTVV.